These 17 T cell receptor beta chains share one sample of origin, sequenced in a study of OX40 agonist ivuxolimab in advanced cancers. Receptor amplification or capture employed the immunoSEQ multiplex PCR assay. As stored in TCRdb, this immuneACCESS dataset retains in-frame rearrangements with V and J assigned. A fraction of the clones does not appear; measured against another copy, unresolved V genes explain less than half of the discrepancy, and the remainder lacks a known reason. A total of some 65,000 clones appear in this sample, about 85% of them only once. Clones ranked in the top ten supply less than 5% of the sample. This material consisted of CD4+ or CD8+ T cells sorted from blood, taken in a trial of the OX40 agonist ivuxolimab. These receptors were collected from an adult with an advanced solid tumor such as melanoma, head and neck, liver or kidney cancer.

The chain combines TRBV18 with TRBJ1-5, with 8 bases lining up with TRBD1. The CDR3 runs to 14 residues. From germline, CDR1 is KGHSH and CDR2 LQKENI. V lost 6 bases, J lost 5 bases, and 6 bases stayed unmatched. CDR3 sequence: CASSLQGVDQPQHF. In DNA form, the CDR3 reads TGTGCCAGCTCCCTACAGGGGGTAGATCAGCCCCAGCATTTT.

There are a few counts of this clone. The chain has TRBV5-6 and TRBJ1-5, with D tentatively TRBD1 (5 bases). The CDR3 runs 15 residues. Trimming stripped 5 bases from V and 3 bases from J, with 15 bases between. The germline V gene encodes CDR1 SGHDT and CDR2 YYEEEE. The CDR3 spells CASSAVRDFNQPQHF. The CDR3 bases are TGTGCCAGCAGTGCCGTGAGGGACTTCAATCAGCCCCAGCATTTT.

The chain links TRBV11-2 to TRBJ1-2, with TRBD1 matching over 7 bases. This CDR3 contains 12 residues. Germline V gives CDR1 SGHAT, CDR2 FQNNGV. With V trimmed by 5 bases and J by 7 bases, 4 bases remained unmatched. The CDR3 here is CASSKTGSGYTF. For the CDR3, the DNA is TGTGCCAGCAGCAAGACAGGGTCTGGCTACACCTTC.

The chain employs TRBV7-6 and TRBJ2-7; D perhaps matches TRBD2 (6 bases). The V gene lost 1 base and the J gene lost 6 bases, with 13 bases spanning the gap. This CDR3 is 14 amino acids long. Germline V gene data show CDR1 as SGHVS and CDR2 as FNYEAQ. The chain's CDR3 is CASSLGTIPGEQYF. DNA for the CDR3: TGTGCCAGCAGCTTAGGGACTATTCCTGGCGAGCAGTACTTC.

The J gene is TRBJ1-5, the V gene TRBV27, with a possible D match to TRBD1 (6 bases). Germline CDR1 MNHEY, CDR2 SMNVEV (reference sequence). V gave up 6 bases and J gave up 0 bases, with 15 bases separating them. The CDR3 runs to 16 residues. This chain's CDR3 is CASSEDRTSSNQPQHF. The CDR3 nucleotides are TGTGCCAGCAGCGAGGACAGAACTAGTAGCAATCAGCCCCAGCATTTT.

As for this clone: The CDR3 end shows no conserved phenylalanine or tryptophan, and so a read error is likely. CDR3 amino acids: CASSLPENYGYTL. CDR3 nucleotide sequence: TGTGCCAGCAGCTTACCAGAGAACTATGGCTACACCCTC. The chain uses TRBV7-8 and TRBJ1-2; D ambiguous. The V gene's germline CDR1 is SGHVS and CDR2 FQNEAQ. V lost 2 bases and J lost 2, with 6 bases in between. The CDR3 totals 13 residues.

The chain employs TRBV6-5 and TRBJ1-2; D possibly corresponds to TRBD1 (6 bases). The V end was cut by 5 bases, the J end by 3 bases, with 10 bases between. The CDR3 runs 13 residues. Germline V lookup: CDR1 MNHEY, CDR2 SVGAGI. CDR3 nucleotide sequence: TGTGCCAGCAGTCTAAGGACAGACTATGGCTACACCTTC. This gives the protein CASSLRTDYGYTF.

This sequence joins TRBV7-9 and TRBJ1-4, with a possible D match to TRBD1 (6 bases). This CDR3 spans 16 amino acids. V lost 3 bases, J lost 4 bases, and 15 bases lay in between. Germline V gene sequence: CDR1 SEHNR, CDR2 FQNEAQ (reference sequence). The CDR3 sequence: CASSFSWTDNNEKLFF. In nucleotides, the CDR3 is TGTGCCAGCAGCTTTTCATGGACAGACAATAATGAAAAACTGTTTTTT.

The chain uses TRBV30 and TRBJ1-5, with 8 positions matching TRBD1. CDR1 is GTSNPN and CDR2 is SVGIG in the germline V gene (reference sequence). The V segment lost 5 bases and the J segment 4 bases; nucleotides outside the gene matches: 10. This CDR3 comprises 15 residues. In DNA, the CDR3 is TGTGCCTGGGAGGGTGCTCGACAGGGGAATCAGCCCCAGCATTTT. It specifies CAWEGARQGNQPQHF.

This clone turned up a few times. The CDR3 bases are TGTGCCAGCAGCTGGGGTCTGGGGTCACCCCTCCACTTT. As protein: CASSWGLGSPLHF. The chain employs TRBV5-6 and TRBJ1-6; no clear D. V was clipped by 3 bases and J by 10 bases, with 11 bases between them. Germline loops: CDR1 SGHDT, CDR2 YYEEEE. This CDR3 contains 13 residues.

The chain is built from TRBV28 and TRBJ2-3; D possibly corresponds to TRBD1 (6 bases). The CDR3 loop spans 16 amino acids. The ends were cut back, 5 bases at V and 1 base at J, with 16 bases in the middle. CDR1 is MDHEN, CDR2 SYDVKM, per germline. CDR3 protein: CASSQTGPGGTDTQYF. Here the CDR3 DNA reads TGTGCCAGCAGTCAGACAGGACCTGGGGGCACAGATACGCAGTATTTT.

The chain combines TRBV11-3 with TRBJ2-1, with TRBD2 identical over 7 bases. The CDR3 totals 14 residues. The V and J ends lost 2 bases and 3 bases, in that order; junction bases with no gene match: 1. In germline, CDR1 is SGHNT, CDR2 YENEEA. The CDR3 sequence: CASSLSGIYNEQFF. DNA for the CDR3: TGTGCCAGCAGCTTAAGCGGGATCTACAATGAGCAGTTCTTC.

The chain carries TRBV4-3 and TRBJ1-6; D remains ambiguous. V was trimmed by 0 bases and J by 2 bases, leaving 5 bases between them. Germline assignment: CDR1 LGHNA and CDR2 YSLEER. The CDR3 runs 15 residues. The CDR3 DNA follows: TGCGCCAGCAGCCAAGAGCAGCCCTATAATTCACCCCTCCACTTT. Encoded protein: CASSQEQPYNSPLHF.

This clone is a singleton in its sample. V is TRBV27 and J is TRBJ2-4; D may correspond to TRBD1 or TRBD2 (5 bases each). Trimming left V 3 bases short and J 7 bases short, with 10 bases between. CDR1 is MNHEY, CDR2 SMNVEV, per germline (reference sequence). The CDR3 spans 13 residues. The CDR3 spells CASSFQGGNIQYF. The CDR3 nucleotides read TGTGCCAGCAGTTTCCAGGGCGGGAACATTCAGTACTTC.

This rearrangement joins TRBV7-2 to TRBJ1-6; D remains ambiguous. From germline, CDR1 is SGHTA and CDR2 FQGNSA. The CDR3 extends over 14 amino acids. The V end was cut by 1 base, the J end by 9 bases, with 10 bases between. The CDR3 loop is CASSLVGEGSPLHF. The CDR3 nucleotides are TGTGCCAGCAGCTTAGTCGGGGAAGGTTCACCCCTCCACTTT.

This chain links TRBV6-5 with TRBJ2-7, with D uncertain. This CDR3 comprises 12 residues. Deletions cut 2 bases from V and 4 bases from J, with 6 bases between. In germline, CDR1 is MNHEY, CDR2 SVGAGI. The CDR3 DNA reads as TGTGCCAGCAGTTACGAGGCGTACGAGCAGTACTTC. Its translation: CASSYEAYEQYF.

The rearrangement joins TRBV4-1 to TRBJ1-4; D gene unclear. CDR1 is MGHRA and CDR2 is YSYEKL in the germline V gene. Trimming pared 3 bases from V and 7 bases from J, leaving 12 bases between. The CDR3 contains 14 residues. CDR3 protein: CASSHFRTGEKLFF. CDR3 in DNA: TGCGCCAGCAGCCACTTCCGGACGGGTGAAAAACTGTTTTTT.